The 21 T cell receptor beta chains given below trace back to one sample, sequenced in a study of cytomegalovirus exposure and HLA in healthy donors. 13 Jbeta primers and 60 Vbeta primers were used for the PCR. The protocol was immunoSEQ multiplex PCR, while the TCRdb copy is restricted to in-frame clones and leaves out a portion. The sample yields fewer than 250,000 clones, roughly 87% seen once. The material sequenced was PBMCs. The receptors were gathered from a boy aged 2-9 years in good health and CMV-seronegative.

The chain recombines TRBV30 with TRBJ1-6; TRBD1 is a possible D gene (5 bases). Between the trimmed V and J ends, which lost 4 bases and 8 bases, there was a span of 18 bases. The CDR3 has 15 residues. Per the germline V gene, CDR1 is GTSNPN and CDR2 is SVGIG (reference sequence). The CDR3 sequence is CAWKIRGGNYSPLHF. CDR3 coding DNA: TGTGCCTGGAAGATTCGGGGGGGAAACTATTCACCCCTCCACTTT.

The chain couples TRBV7-2 to TRBJ1-4, with 9 bases that match TRBD1. The junction had 8 bases not matched to a gene; V was cut back by 4 bases and J by 5 bases. This CDR3 contains 16 residues. Germline V gives CDR1 SGHTA, CDR2 FQGNSA. The CDR3 region is CASSSTRQGVNEKLFF. The CDR3 nucleotides read TGTGCCAGCAGCTCTACTCGACAGGGGGTCAATGAAAAACTGTTTTTT.

This clone was counted only a few times. V and J are TRBV4-1 and TRBJ1-3, with 8 positions matching TRBD1. The CDR3 covers 17 residues. Unmatched junction bases numbered 9, after V lost 2 bases and J lost 3 bases. CDR1 is MGHRA, CDR2 YSYEKL, per germline. CDR3 amino acids: CASSQPTQGERGNTIYF. CDR3 nucleotide sequence: TGCGCCAGCAGCCAACCTACACAGGGGGAACGTGGAAACACCATATATTTT.

The gene calls are TRBV30 and TRBJ2-7; D is possibly TRBD1 (6 bases). Trimming stripped 0 bases from V and 1 base from J, with 16 bases between. Germline V lookup: CDR1 GTSNPN, CDR2 SVGIG (reference sequence). The CDR3 extends over 16 amino acids. CDR3 in amino acids: CAWSVRRTVRSYEQYF. CDR3 DNA: TGTGCCTGGAGTGTACGGAGGACAGTTCGTTCCTACGAGCAGTACTTC.

The chain recombines TRBV28 with TRBJ1-2, with D unresolved. In germline, CDR1 is MDHEN, CDR2 SYDVKM. The germline V and J ends were trimmed by 5 bases and 13 bases, with 20 bases remaining between them. This CDR3 is 13 amino acids long. The CDR3 loop is CASSPDPPAGPTF. The CDR3 DNA is TGTGCCAGCAGTCCTGACCCCCCAGCGGGCCCCACCTTC.

The chain carries TRBV20-1 and TRBJ2-3, with a possible D match to TRBD1 (5 bases). The CDR3 runs to 11 residues. Germline V gene data show CDR1 as DFQATT and CDR2 as SNEGSKA (reference sequence). Trimming cost V 6 bases and J 1 base, with 5 bases left between them. CDR3 sequence reads: CSARGTDTQYF. CDR3 DNA: TGCAGTGCCAGGGGCACAGATACGCAGTATTTT.

The chain joins TRBV7-8 to TRBJ2-5; possibly TRBD2 for D (6 bases). Germline assignment: CDR1 SGHVS and CDR2 FQNEAQ. The CDR3 loop spans 16 amino acids. V was shortened by 2 bases and J by 3 bases, with 16 bases between the two germline ends. The CDR3 region has the DNA TGTGCCAGCAGCTTACGTGGCGGAGGGACGAAAGAGACCCAGTACTTC. Protein: CASSLRGGGTKETQYF.

This clone showed up just once. This chain connects TRBV27 to TRBJ2-5; 16 positions agree with TRBD2. V was pared by 2 bases and J by 2 bases, with 5 bases of the junction left unmatched. The CDR3 is made up of 18 amino acids. Germline-derived CDR1 and CDR2 are MNHEY and SMNVEV (reference sequence). The CDR3 spells CASSLVGLAGGEQETQYF. The CDR3 bases are TGTGCCAGCAGTTTAGTGGGACTAGCGGGAGGGGAGCAAGAGACCCAGTACTTC.

V gene TRBV7-9 combines with J gene TRBJ1-3; D gene ambiguous. The CDR3 covers 12 residues. Germline CDR1 and CDR2: SEHNR and FQNEAQ (reference sequence). Trimming cost V 5 bases and J 2 bases, with 4 bases left between them. The CDR3 DNA is TGTGCCAGCAGCGCAGCTGGAAACACCATATATTTT. Translated, it gives CASSAAGNTIYF.

This rearrangement joins TRBV14 to TRBJ2-2; 7 nucleotides agree with TRBD2. Germline V gives CDR1 SGHDN, CDR2 FVKESK. CDR3 size: 16 residues. V lost 1 base to trimming and J lost 5 bases; unmatched junction nucleotides: 7. The CDR3 region is CASSQGKGGKTGELFF. In DNA, the CDR3 is TGTGCCAGCAGCCAAGGGAAGGGAGGGAAGACCGGGGAGCTGTTTTTT.

V usage is TRBV30 and J usage is TRBJ1-5, with 10 bases aligning to TRBD1. The CDR3 is 14 amino acids. V lost 2 bases to trimming and J lost 8 bases; unmatched junction nucleotides: 6. CDR1 is GTSNPN, CDR2 SVGIG, per germline (reference sequence). The CDR3 reads CAWSLTGGGEPQHF. The CDR3 DNA reads as TGTGCCTGGAGTTTGACAGGGGGCGGAGAGCCCCAGCATTTT.

V and J are TRBV27 and TRBJ1-5, with unresolved D. CDR3 size: 17 residues. Trimming shortened V by 5 bases and J by 0 bases, and 17 bases separated the two germline ends. Germline CDR1 MNHEY, CDR2 SMNVEV (reference sequence). The CDR3 region has the DNA TGTGCCAGCAGTCGTTCGGTGGGAGGAGGTAGCAATCAGCCCCAGCATTTT. Amino acid sequence: CASSRSVGGGSNQPQHF.

The chain carries TRBV27 and TRBJ1-4, with no clear D. Germline assignment: CDR1 MNHEY and CDR2 SMNVEV (reference sequence). Trimming took 8 bases from V and 4 from J, leaving 8 bases between them. The CDR3 length is 12 residues. The CDR3 DNA is TGTGCCAGCGGCCGTTATAATGAAAAACTGTTTTTT. Translation: CASGRYNEKLFF. Looking up the rest from reference TRBV27 and TRBJ1-4 gives the full variable domain: EAQVTQNPRYLITVTGKKLTVTCSQNMNHEYMSWYRQDPGLGLRQIYYSMNVEVTDKGDVPEGYKVSRKEKRNFPLILESPSPNQTSLYFCASGRYNEKLFFGSGTQLSVL.

The chain recombines TRBV29-1 with TRBJ2-3; D is unclear. The V end lost 2 bases, the J end lost 3 bases, and 6 bases lay between the germline ends. This CDR3 has 12 residues. Looked up from germline, CDR1 is SQVTM and CDR2 is ANQGSEA. CDR3 loop: CSVEPLTDTQYF. The CDR3 region has the DNA TGCAGCGTTGAACCCCTGACAGATACGCAGTATTTT.

A remark on this clone: Other DNA sequences in the sample encode the same CDR3. The chain combines TRBV7-9 with TRBJ1-1; 9 positions agree with TRBD1. CDR3 size: 13 residues. The germline gives CDR1 SEHNR, CDR2 FQNEAQ (reference sequence). J was trimmed by 4 bases and V by 3 bases; bases with no gene match: 0. In nucleotides, the CDR3 is TGTGCCAGCAGCTTGACAGGGGGCACTGAAGCTTTCTTT. Amino acid sequence: CASSLTGGTEAFF.

The CDR3 DNA reads TGCGCCAGCAGCTTTCCAGGGCCCGAGCAATACTTC. This translates into CASSFPGPEQYF. V is TRBV5-1 and J is TRBJ2-5; D may be TRBD1 (5 bases). The germline gives CDR1 SGHRS, CDR2 YFSETQ. V was shortened by 2 bases and J by 14 bases, with 16 bases between the two germline ends. The length of the CDR3 is 12 residues.

This rearrangement joins TRBV10-1 to TRBJ2-1; 9 nucleotides line up with TRBD2. The CDR3 extends over 14 amino acids. CDR1 and CDR2 from the germline V gene are WNHNN and SYGVQD (reference sequence). The J segment lost 5 bases and the V segment lost 4 bases, leaving 3 bases of the junction unmatched. CDR3 DNA: TGCGCCAGCAGTGGGCGGGAGGGGGACAATGAGCAGTTCTTC. It specifies CASSGREGDNEQFF.

V is TRBV5-5 and J is TRBJ2-5; TRBD2 matches 7 bases. Trimming at V came to 4 bases and at J to 1 base, leaving 7 bases not matched to a gene. The CDR3 sequence is 15 residues long. Germline V gene lookup returns CDR1 SGHKS and CDR2 YYEKEE (reference sequence). As DNA, the CDR3 is TGTGCCAGCAGCCGCAGGCCTAGCGGCCAAGAGACCCAGTACTTC. It encodes CASSRRPSGQETQYF.

The V gene is TRBV15, the J gene TRBJ1-5; tentative D call: TRBD1 (5 bases). Trimming removed 3 bases at V and 6 bases at J, with 21 bases between. From germline, CDR1 is LNHNV and CDR2 YYDKDF (reference sequence). The CDR3 has 17 amino acids. CDR3 residues: CATSSRWGEFDGQPQHF. The CDR3 DNA is TGTGCCACCAGCAGCCGCTGGGGGGAGTTCGATGGTCAGCCCCAGCATTTT.

The rearrangement links TRBV18 to TRBJ1-1; possible D gene TRBD1, 5 bases. The germline gives CDR1 KGHSH, CDR2 LQKENI. This CDR3 is built from 14 residues. V lost 4 bases, J lost 4 bases, and 13 bases lay in between. Here the CDR3 reads CASSLMGRATEAFF. In DNA form, the CDR3 reads TGTGCCAGCTCACTCATGGGCAGGGCCACTGAAGCTTTCTTT.

This chain links TRBV5-8 with TRBJ1-5; D unresolved. This CDR3 comprises 15 residues. Trimming took off 2 bases at V and 0 bases at J, with 9 bases between the two ends. Germline V gene data show CDR1 as SGHTS and CDR2 as YDEGEE. In DNA form, the CDR3 reads TGTGCCAGCAGCTTACGACTGTATAGCAATCAGCCCCAGCATTTT. This translates into CASSLRLYSNQPQHF.